The sequence of this T cell receptor beta chain was determined in a study of CD8 T cells in Susac syndrome. Study information: Patients with Susac syndrome were therapy-naive, treated with corticosteroids, or treated with intravenous immunoglobulin alone when blood was collected.

A quantity of roughly 0.5 to 1 ug RNA underwent reverse transcription using random hexamers. TCRdb analysed the immunoSEQ multiplex PCR reads with MiXCR anew, one entry per CDR3 protein. The table lists around 80,000 distinct CDR3 sequences, roughly 95% of them singletons, with more than 0.35% in the top ten. In germline, CDR1 is DFQATT, CDR2 SNEGSKA (reference sequence). The CDR3 is 16 amino acids. The V and J ends lost 0 bases and 3 bases, in that order; junction bases with no gene match: 4. This TCR derives from a human donor with Susac syndrome. Source material: CD8+ T cells from PBMCs. The chain recombines TRBV20-1 with TRBJ2-7, with 14 nucleotides matching TRBD2. The CDR3 region has the DNA TGCAGTGCTAGAGATAAGGGACTAGCGGGAGTCTACGAGCAGTACTTC. Its translation: CSARDKGLAGVYEQYF.